This TCR beta chain was captured by sequencing in a study of human T cells and chemical hapten exposure. The sample's time point: patch test 1, 2 weeks after DPC sensitization. The treatment denotes: therapeutic diphenylcyclopropenone sensitization with weekly scalp DPC. Patches went on only after blood had been drawn each time. TCRdb re-derived calls from the RACE reads in MiXCR, one entry per CDR3 protein. The table includes around 120,000 distinct CDR3 sequences, roughly 15% detected once. The CDR3 covers 14 residues. Germline loops: CDR1 MGHRA, CDR2 YSYEKL. V gave up 4 bases and J gave up 2 bases, with 12 bases separating them.

This chain connects TRBV4-1 to TRBJ2-7, with D possibly being TRBD1 (7 bases). This TCR was sampled from a man aged 18 to 35 with alopecia areata. Some clones in this sample may be carry-over from other donors' samples. The source was whole blood, collected in connection with sensitization to the hapten diphenylcyclopropenone (DPC). CDR3: CASSLRGAPYEQYF. The CDR3 DNA is TGCGCCAGCAGCCTCAGGGGGGCCCCCTACGAGCAGTACTTC.